These T cell receptor beta chains were read from a single sample in a study of T-cell reconstitution after alpha-beta-depleted transplantation in children. TCRdb used MiXCR to reprocess the PCR reads, holding one entry per CDR3 protein. The sample includes about 410,000 distinct CDR3 sequences, about 20% seen only once; the top ten take 3.8%. The source was PBMCs from the stem cell graft donor, collected from the stem cell graft. These receptor sequences come from a human donor who donated a stem cell graft to a child with acute myeloid leukemia. Both conserved end residues are part of each CDR3. Fields, in order: V gene, clone size, CDR3 length, J gene, D gene, CDR3 protein, CDR3 DNA. A D gene is named only where the DNA matches it firmly. Expanded clones get a size class; other rows say once, few or many, or leave the size out.

V: TRBV15
size: -
length: 13
J: TRBJ2-2
D: -
CDR3: CATSGRFTGELFF
DNA: TGTGCCACCAGCGGTAGATTCACCGGGGAGCTGTTTTTT

V: TRBV25-1
size: -
length: 13
J: TRBJ2-7
D: -
CDR3: CASSEFQGGEQYF
DNA: TGTGCCAGCAGTGAGTTTCAGGGAGGCGAGCAGTACTTC

V: TRBV7-2
size: few
length: 16
J: TRBJ2-5
D: TRBD1
CDR3: CASSLVGDRGLETQYF
DNA: TGTGCCAGCAGCTTAGTGGGGGACAGGGGGCTGGAGACCCAGTACTTC

V: TRBV29-1
size: many
length: 14
J: TRBJ2-1
D: TRBD1
CDR3: CSVPTGTGAEEQFF
DNA: TGCAGCGTACCCACCGGGACAGGTGCAGAGGAGCAGTTCTTC

V: TRBV4-1
size: -
length: 14
J: TRBJ2-3
D: -
CDR3: CASSQGSLYGTQYF
DNA: TGCGCCAGCAGCCAAGGTTCCTTATACGGTACGCAGTATTTT

V: TRBV28
size: -
length: 12
J: TRBJ1-5
D: -
CDR3: CANAGVGQPQHF
DNA: TGTGCCAACGCAGGGGTCGGTCAGCCCCAGCATTTT

V: TRBV25-1
size: -
length: 16
J: TRBJ2-1
D: -
CDR3: CASSEPSPASYNEQFF
DNA: TGTGCCAGCAGTGAACCTAGCCCGGCCTCCTACAATGAGCAGTTCTTC

V: TRBV20-1
size: many
length: 15
J: TRBJ2-1
D: -
CDR3: CSAREQRSSYNEQFF
DNA: TGCAGTGCTAGAGAACAGCGGTCCTCCTACAATGAGCAGTTCTTC

V: TRBV7-2
size: few
length: 14
J: TRBJ2-1
D: TRBD2
CDR3: CASSPRLANNEQFF
DNA: TGTGCCAGCAGCCCGCGACTAGCGAACAATGAGCAGTTCTTC

V: TRBV10-3
size: many
length: 12
J: TRBJ2-5
D: -
CDR3: CAISGDQETQYF
DNA: TGTGCCATCAGTGGGGACCAAGAGACCCAGTACTTC

V: TRBV3-1
size: once
length: 16
J: TRBJ2-2
D: TRBD1
CDR3: CASSRGTGQGRGELFF
DNA: TGTGCCAGCAGCCGAGGGACCGGACAGGGTAGAGGGGAGCTGTTTTTT

V: TRBV7-9
size: -
length: 14
J: TRBJ2-1
D: TRBD2
CDR3: CASSPGLADNEQFF
DNA: TGTGCCAGCAGCCCAGGACTAGCGGACAATGAGCAGTTCTTC

V: TRBV5-1
size: -
length: 13
J: TRBJ2-5
D: -
CDR3: CASTREGGQTQYF
DNA: TGCGCCAGCACCCGCGAGGGTGGCCAGACCCAGTACTTC

V: TRBV5-1
size: -
length: 16
J: TRBJ2-7
D: TRBD2
CDR3: CASSTRHSGSSSEQYF
DNA: TGCGCCAGCAGCACTCGACATAGCGGGAGCTCGAGCGAGCAGTACTTC

V: TRBV6-4
size: -
length: 19
J: TRBJ2-1
D: -
CDR3: CASRQLDARRLSSYNEQFF
DNA: TGTGCCAGCAGGCAACTAGACGCAAGACGGTTGAGCTCCTACAATGAGCAGTTCTTC

V: TRBV7-2
size: -
length: 16
J: TRBJ1-1
D: -
CDR3: CASSLRRGPLNTEAFF
DNA: TGTGCCAGCAGCCTGAGACGGGGCCCTCTAAACACTGAAGCTTTCTTT

V: TRBV29-1
size: few
length: 13
J: TRBJ1-5
D: -
CDR3: CSVGQTPGQPQHF
DNA: TGCAGCGTCGGACAGACTCCCGGTCAGCCCCAGCATTTT

V: TRBV12-3/TRBV12-4
size: many
length: 12
J: TRBJ2-1
D: -
CDR3: CASSLARNEQFF
DNA: TGTGCCAGCAGTTTAGCGAGGAATGAGCAGTTCTTC

V: TRBV20-1
size: -
length: 14
J: TRBJ2-3
D: TRBD2
CDR3: CSARAGVGTDTQYF
DNA: TGCAGTGCTAGGGCGGGAGTCGGGACAGATACGCAGTATTTT

V: TRBV20-1
size: -
length: 11
J: TRBJ1-5
D: -
CDR3: CSARLGQPQHF
DNA: TGCAGTGCTAGGCTTGGGCAGCCCCAGCATTTT

V: TRBV7-2
size: -
length: 15
J: TRBJ2-7
D: TRBD2
CDR3: CASSTRLAGAYEQYF
DNA: TGTGCCAGCAGCACCCGATTAGCGGGAGCCTACGAGCAGTACTTC

V: TRBV9
size: -
length: 17
J: TRBJ2-4
D: -
CDR3: CASSSRDSTVAKNIQYF
DNA: TGTGCCAGCAGCTCCCGGGATTCTACTGTAGCCAAAAACATTCAGTACTTC

V: TRBV15
size: -
length: 20
J: TRBJ2-5
D: -
CDR3: CATSRDGLRFRDVGLETQYF
DNA: TGTGCCACCAGCAGAGATGGTCTTAGATTCAGGGATGTGGGGCTGGAGACCCAGTACTTC

V: TRBV6-1
size: -
length: 14
J: TRBJ2-7
D: -
CDR3: CASSPQGVGYEQYF
DNA: TGTGCCAGCAGTCCACAGGGTGTCGGGTACGAGCAGTACTTC

V: TRBV25-1
size: many
length: 14
J: TRBJ2-7
D: TRBD2
CDR3: CASSESGTTYEQYF
DNA: TGTGCCAGCAGTGAATCTGGGACTACCTACGAGCAGTACTTC

V: TRBV11-3
size: -
length: 15
J: TRBJ2-1
D: TRBD2
CDR3: CASSRVLAGNNEQFF
DNA: TGTGCCAGCAGCCGAGTACTAGCGGGGAACAATGAGCAGTTCTTC

V: TRBV14
size: -
length: 12
J: TRBJ1-6
D: -
CDR3: CASSVSNSPLHF
DNA: TGTGCCAGCAGCGTGAGCAATTCACCCCTCCACTTT

V: TRBV5-6
size: few
length: 13
J: TRBJ2-5
D: -
CDR3: CASSPTGLETQYF
DNA: TGTGCCAGCAGCCCGACAGGTTTGGAGACCCAGTACTTC

V: TRBV7-2
size: -
length: 13
J: TRBJ2-1
D: TRBD1
CDR3: CASSLWTGLEQFF
DNA: TGTGCCAGCAGCTTATGGACAGGGCTTGAGCAGTTCTTC

V: TRBV5-1
size: few
length: 15
J: TRBJ2-3
D: TRBD2
CDR3: CASSATSGYADTQYF
DNA: TGCGCCAGCAGCGCGACTAGCGGATATGCAGATACGCAGTATTTT

V: TRBV14
size: -
length: 16
J: TRBJ2-7
D: -
CDR3: CASSQDGAGLTYEQYF
DNA: TGTGCCAGCAGCCAAGATGGGGCAGGGCTGACCTACGAGCAGTACTTC

V: TRBV12-3/TRBV12-4
size: few
length: 16
J: TRBJ2-7
D: -
CDR3: CASSSSWWGARNEQYF
DNA: TGTGCCAGCAGTTCCTCCTGGTGGGGGGCGCGGAACGAGCAGTACTTC

V: TRBV7-2
size: -
length: 14
J: TRBJ2-1
D: TRBD2
CDR3: CASSRTSGSDEQFF
DNA: TGTGCCAGCAGCAGGACTAGCGGGAGCGATGAGCAGTTCTTC

V: TRBV12-3/TRBV12-4
size: many
length: 16
J: TRBJ2-7
D: -
CDR3: CASSLRPGHSSYEQYF
DNA: TGTGCCAGCAGTTTACGGCCGGGACATAGCTCCTACGAGCAGTACTTC

V: TRBV12-3/TRBV12-4
size: -
length: 18
J: TRBJ2-7
D: TRBD2
CDR3: CASSPGLAGAGSSYEQYF
DNA: TGTGCCAGCAGTCCGGGACTAGCGGGAGCGGGTAGTTCCTACGAGCAGTACTTC

V: TRBV6-6
size: many
length: 13
J: TRBJ2-7
D: -
CDR3: CASRSAGGYEQYF
DNA: TGTGCCAGCAGAAGCGCCGGGGGATACGAGCAGTACTTC

V: TRBV3-1
size: few
length: 13
J: TRBJ2-7
D: -
CDR3: CASSQLKIGEQYF
DNA: TGTGCCAGCAGCCAACTTAAGATCGGCGAGCAGTACTTC

V: TRBV10-3
size: many
length: 13
J: TRBJ2-3
D: TRBD2
CDR3: CAIGGTSRDTQYF
DNA: TGTGCCATCGGGGGGACTAGTCGAGATACGCAGTATTTT

V: TRBV6-5
size: -
length: 13
J: TRBJ2-7
D: -
CDR3: CASSYLSVHEQYF
DNA: TGTGCCAGCAGTTACCTAAGTGTCCACGAGCAGTACTTC

V: TRBV20-1
size: -
length: 13
J: TRBJ2-1
D: -
CDR3: CSASGGGVNEQFF
DNA: TGCAGTGCTAGCGGGGGAGGTGTAAATGAGCAGTTCTTC